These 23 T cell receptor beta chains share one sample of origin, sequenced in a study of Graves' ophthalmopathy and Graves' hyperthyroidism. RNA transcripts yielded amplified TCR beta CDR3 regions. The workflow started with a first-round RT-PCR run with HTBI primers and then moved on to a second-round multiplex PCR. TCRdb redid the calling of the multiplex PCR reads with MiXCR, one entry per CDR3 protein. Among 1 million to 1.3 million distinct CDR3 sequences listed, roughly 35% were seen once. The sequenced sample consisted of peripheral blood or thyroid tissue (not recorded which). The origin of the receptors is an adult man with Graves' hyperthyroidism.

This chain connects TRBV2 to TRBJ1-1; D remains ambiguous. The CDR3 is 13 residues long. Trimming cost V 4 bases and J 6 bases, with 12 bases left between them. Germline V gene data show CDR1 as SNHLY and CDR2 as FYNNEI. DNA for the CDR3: TGTGCCAGCAGTGGGCAGTATTCTGCTGAAGCTTTCTTT. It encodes CASSGQYSAEAFF.

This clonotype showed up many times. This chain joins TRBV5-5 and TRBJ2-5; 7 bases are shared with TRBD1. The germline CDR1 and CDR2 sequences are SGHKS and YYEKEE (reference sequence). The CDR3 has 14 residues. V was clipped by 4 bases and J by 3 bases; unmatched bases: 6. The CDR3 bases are TGTGCCAGCAGCCAACCGGACAGGAAAGAGACCCAGTACTTC. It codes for CASSQPDRKETQYF. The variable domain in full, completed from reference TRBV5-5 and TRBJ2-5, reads DAGVTQSPTHLIKTRGQQVTLRCSPISGHKSVSWYQQVLGQGPQFIFQYYEKEERGRGNFPDRFSARQFPNYSSELNVNALLLGDSALYLCASSQPDRKETQYFGPGTRLLVL.

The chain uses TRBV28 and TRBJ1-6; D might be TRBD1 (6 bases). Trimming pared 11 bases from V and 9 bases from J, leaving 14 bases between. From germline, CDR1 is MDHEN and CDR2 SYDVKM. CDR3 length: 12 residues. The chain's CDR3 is CALGGRFSPLHF. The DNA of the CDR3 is TGTGCCCTCGGGGGCCGATTTTCACCCCTCCACTTT. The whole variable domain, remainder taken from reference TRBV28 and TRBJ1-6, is DVKVTQSSRYLVKRTGEKVFLECVQDMDHENMFWYRQDPGLGLRLIYFSYDVKMKEKGDIPEGYSVSREKKERFSLILESASTNQTSMYLCALGGRFSPLHFGNGTRLTVT.

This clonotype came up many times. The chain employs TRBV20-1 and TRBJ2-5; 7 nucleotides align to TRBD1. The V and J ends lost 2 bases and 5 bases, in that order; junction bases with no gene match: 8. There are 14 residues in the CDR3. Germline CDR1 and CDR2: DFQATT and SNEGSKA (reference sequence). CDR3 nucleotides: TGCAGTGCTAGACATTACAGGGGCAGGGAGACCCAGTACTTC. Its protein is CSARHYRGRETQYF.

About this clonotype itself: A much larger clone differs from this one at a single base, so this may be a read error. The CDR3 sequence: CASSLGAALREKLYF. CDR3 coding DNA: TGTGCCAGCAGCTTGGGAGCGGCCTTGCGGGAAAAACTGTATTTT. The rearrangement joins TRBV5-6 to TRBJ1-4; no firm D call. The CDR3 runs 15 residues. Looked up from germline, CDR1 is SGHDT and CDR2 is YYEEEE. Full variable domain (missing parts from reference TRBV5-6 and TRBJ1-4): DAGVTQSPTHLIKTRGQQVTLRCSPKSGHDTVSWYQQALGQGPQFIFQYYEEEERQRGNFPDRFSGHQFPNYSSELNVNALLLGDSALYLCASSLGAALREKLYFGSGTQLSVL.

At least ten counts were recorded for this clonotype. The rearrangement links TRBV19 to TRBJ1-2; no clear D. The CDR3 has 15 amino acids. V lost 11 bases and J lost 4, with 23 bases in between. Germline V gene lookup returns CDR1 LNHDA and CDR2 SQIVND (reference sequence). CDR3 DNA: TGTGCCCGAGGTAGCGTTGTGGTTATTACCTATGGCTACACCTTC. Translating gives CARGSVVVITYGYTF.

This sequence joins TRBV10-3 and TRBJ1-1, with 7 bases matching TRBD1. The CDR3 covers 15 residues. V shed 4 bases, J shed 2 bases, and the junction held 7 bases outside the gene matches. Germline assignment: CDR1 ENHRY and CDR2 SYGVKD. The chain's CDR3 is CAISGGQYGNTEAFF. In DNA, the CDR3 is TGTGCCATCAGTGGGGGACAGTATGGCAACACTGAAGCTTTCTTT.

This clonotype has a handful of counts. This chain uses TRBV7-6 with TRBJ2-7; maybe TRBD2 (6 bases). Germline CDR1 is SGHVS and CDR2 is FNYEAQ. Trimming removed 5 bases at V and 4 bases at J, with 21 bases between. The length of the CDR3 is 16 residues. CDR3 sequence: CASSTAVRDSVYEQYF. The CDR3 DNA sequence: TGTGCCAGCAGCACAGCAGTACGGGACTCTGTTTACGAGCAGTACTTC. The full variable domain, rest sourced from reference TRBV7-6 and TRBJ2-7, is GAGVSQSPRYKVTKRGQDVALRCDPISGHVSLYWYRQALGQGPEFLTYFNYEAQQDKSGLPNDRFSAERPEGSISTLTIQRTEQRDSAMYRCASSTAVRDSVYEQYFGPGTRLTVT.

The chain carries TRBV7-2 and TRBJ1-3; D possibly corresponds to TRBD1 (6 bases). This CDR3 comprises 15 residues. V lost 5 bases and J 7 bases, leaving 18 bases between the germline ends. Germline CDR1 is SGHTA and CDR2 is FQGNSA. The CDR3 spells CASSLGQHDRNTIYF. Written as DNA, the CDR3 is TGTGCCAGCAGCCTCGGACAGCACGATAGGAACACCATATATTTT.

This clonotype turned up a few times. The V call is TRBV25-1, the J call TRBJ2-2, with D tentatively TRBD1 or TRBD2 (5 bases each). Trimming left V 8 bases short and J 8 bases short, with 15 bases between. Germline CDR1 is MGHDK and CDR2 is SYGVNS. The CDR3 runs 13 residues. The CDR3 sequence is CASSRDPLGELFF. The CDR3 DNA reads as TGTGCCAGCTCCCGGGACCCCCTGGGGGAGCTGTTTTTT.

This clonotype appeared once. CDR3 sequence: CATRGQYAQETQYF. Written as DNA, the CDR3 is TGTGCCACCAGGGGACAGTATGCGCAAGAGACCCAGTACTTC. The V gene is TRBV24-1, the J gene TRBJ2-5, with TRBD1 identical over 7 bases. The CDR3 covers 14 residues. Per germline, CDR1 KGHDR and CDR2 SFDVKD. Unmatched junction bases numbered 6, after V lost 7 bases and J lost 2 bases.

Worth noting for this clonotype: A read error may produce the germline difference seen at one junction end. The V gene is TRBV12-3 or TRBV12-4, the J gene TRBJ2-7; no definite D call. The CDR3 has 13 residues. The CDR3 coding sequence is TGTGCCAGCAGTTTGTCCAACACCTACGGGCAGTACTTC. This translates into CASSLSNTYGQYF.

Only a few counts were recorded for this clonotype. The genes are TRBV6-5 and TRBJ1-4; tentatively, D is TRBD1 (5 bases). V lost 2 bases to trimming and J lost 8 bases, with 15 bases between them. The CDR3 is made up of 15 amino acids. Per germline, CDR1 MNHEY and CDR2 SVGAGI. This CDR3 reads CASSYGTGVEEKLFF. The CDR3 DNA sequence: TGTGCCAGCAGTTACGGGACGGGTGTTGAAGAAAAACTGTTTTTT.

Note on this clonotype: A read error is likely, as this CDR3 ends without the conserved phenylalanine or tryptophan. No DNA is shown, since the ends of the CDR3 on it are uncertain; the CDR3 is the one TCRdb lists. CDR3 protein: CSVESWTS. V and J are TRBV29-1 and TRBJ2-6. CDR1 SQVTM and CDR2 ANQGSEA come from the germline V gene. The length of the CDR3 is 8 amino acids, counting both ends.

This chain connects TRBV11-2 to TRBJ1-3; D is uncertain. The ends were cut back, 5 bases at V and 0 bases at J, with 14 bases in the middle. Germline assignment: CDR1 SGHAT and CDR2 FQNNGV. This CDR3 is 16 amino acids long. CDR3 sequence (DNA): TGTGCCAGCAGCGCTTCGGGAACGAGCTCTGGAAACACCATATATTTT. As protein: CASSASGTSSGNTIYF.

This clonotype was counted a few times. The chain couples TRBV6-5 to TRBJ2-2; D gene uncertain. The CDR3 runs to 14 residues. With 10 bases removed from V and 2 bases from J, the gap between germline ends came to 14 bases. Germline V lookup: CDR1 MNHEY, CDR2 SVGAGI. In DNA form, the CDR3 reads TGTGCCACCCCTCGCGGCTCCAACACCGGGGAGCTGTTTTTT. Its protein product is CATPRGSNTGELFF.

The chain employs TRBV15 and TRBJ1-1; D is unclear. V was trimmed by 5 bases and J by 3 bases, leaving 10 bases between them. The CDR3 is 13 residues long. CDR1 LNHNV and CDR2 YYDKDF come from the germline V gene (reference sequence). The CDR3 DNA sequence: TGTGCCACCAGCTTACGACAACACACTGAAGCTTTCTTT. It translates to CATSLRQHTEAFF. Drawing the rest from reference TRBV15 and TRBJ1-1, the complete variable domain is DAMVIQNPRYQVTQFGKPVTLSCSQTLNHNVMYWYQQKSSQAPKLLFHYYDKDFNNEADTPDNFQSRRPNTSFCFLDIRSPGLGDTAMYLCATSLRQHTEAFFGQGTRLTVV.

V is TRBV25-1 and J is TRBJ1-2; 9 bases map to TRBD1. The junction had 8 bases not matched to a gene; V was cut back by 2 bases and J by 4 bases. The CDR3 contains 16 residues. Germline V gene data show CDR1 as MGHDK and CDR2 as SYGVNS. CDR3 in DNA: TGTGCCAGCAGTGAAGAGGGGACAGGGCTCCTCTATGGCTACACCTTC. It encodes CASSEEGTGLLYGYTF.

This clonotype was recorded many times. CDR3 loop: CSARSSRGQGRQETQYF. In nucleotides, the CDR3 is TGCAGTGCTAGGAGTAGTCGAGGACAGGGAAGACAAGAGACCCAGTACTTC. The chain carries TRBV20-1 and TRBJ2-5; 8 nucleotides agree with TRBD1. V trimming: 3 bases; J trimming: 2 bases; junction bases outside the gene matches: 14. CDR1 is DFQATT and CDR2 is SNEGSKA in the germline V gene (reference sequence). The CDR3 covers 17 residues.

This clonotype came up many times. The CDR3, as DNA: TGTGCCAGCAGGAGACAGGGAGGACTTAATTCACCCCTCCACTTT. Protein product: CASRRQGGLNSPLHF. The V gene is TRBV10-3, the J gene TRBJ1-6, with 7 bases lining up with TRBD1. Losses at the gene ends were 10 bases for V and 6 bases for J; bases not matched to a gene: 12. CDR3 length equals 15 residues. Germline V CDR1 and CDR2: ENHRY, SYGVKD.

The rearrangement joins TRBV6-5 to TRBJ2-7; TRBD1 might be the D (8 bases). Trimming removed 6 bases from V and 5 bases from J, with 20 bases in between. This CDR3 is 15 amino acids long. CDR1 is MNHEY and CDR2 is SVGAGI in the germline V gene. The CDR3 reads CASRSGRTGNDEQYF. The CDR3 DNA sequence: TGTGCCAGCAGATCCGGGAGGACAGGGAACGACGAGCAGTACTTC.

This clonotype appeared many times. CDR3 in amino acids: CAISFNGGRGQETQYF. The CDR3 bases are TGTGCCATCAGCTTCAATGGCGGGAGGGGGCAAGAGACCCAGTACTTC. The rearrangement links TRBV10-3 to TRBJ2-5, with TRBD2 matching over 9 bases. CDR1 and CDR2 from the germline V gene are ENHRY and SYGVKD. V lost 6 bases, J lost 2 bases, and 10 bases stayed unmatched. The CDR3 covers 16 residues.

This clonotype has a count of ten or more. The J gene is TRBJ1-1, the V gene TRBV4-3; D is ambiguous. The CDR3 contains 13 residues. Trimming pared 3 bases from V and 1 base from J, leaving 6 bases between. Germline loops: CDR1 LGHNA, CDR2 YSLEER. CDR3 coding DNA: TGCGCCAGCAGCCATACACAGAACACTGAAGCTTTCTTT. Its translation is CASSHTQNTEAFF.